Following are 17 T cell receptor beta chains from one sample sequenced in a study of T-cell reconstitution after alpha-beta-depleted transplantation in children. The authors prepared the TCRbeta library with unique molecular identifiers. TCRdb re-analysed the PCR reads in MiXCR, keeping a single row per CDR3 protein. In the table there are about 77,000 distinct CDR3 sequences, about a sixth of which are singletons. Sequenced here: PBMCs, mostly from graft donor cells, sampled 360 days after TCRalphabeta/CD19-depleted stem cell transplant. The receptors here all came from a male patient between 2 and 15 years old who had a stem cell transplant for acute lymphoblastic leukemia, so the T cells may come from the graft donor.

This rearrangement joins TRBV12-3 or TRBV12-4 to TRBJ2-1; 11 bases are shared with TRBD2. The V and J ends lost 5 bases and 0 bases, in that order; junction bases with no gene match: 9. This CDR3 region has 18 residues. CDR3 DNA: TGTGCCAGCAGTATGGGACTAGCGGAGTCGAGCTCCTACAATGAGCAGTTCTTC. Protein sequence: CASSMGLAESSSYNEQFF.

A few counts support this clonotype. This chain links TRBV12-3 or TRBV12-4 with TRBJ2-4; a possible D gene is TRBD2 (6 bases). This CDR3 is 12 amino acids long. Trimming took off 8 bases at V and 5 bases at J, with 10 bases between the two ends. The CDR3 DNA reads as TGTGCCAGCGGGCGGGGCGAAAACATTCAGTACTTC. This gives the protein CASGRGENIQYF.

This clonotype was observed once. The chain links TRBV6-6 to TRBJ2-7; D call uncertain. Germline V gene sequence: CDR1 MNHNY, CDR2 SVGAGI (reference sequence). Between the trimmed V and J ends, which lost 0 bases and 7 bases, there was a span of 7 bases. CDR3 length: 12 amino acids. The DNA of the CDR3 is TGTGCCAGCAGTTACTCGACGGGTGAGCAGTACTTC. It yields the protein CASSYSTGEQYF.

Only a few counts were recorded for this clonotype. CDR3 residues: CASSFGTQYF. The CDR3 DNA reads as TGTGCCAGCAGCTTCGGTACGCAGTATTTT. The chain uses TRBV11-2 and TRBJ2-3; the D is unclear. Germline-derived CDR1 and CDR2 are SGHAT and FQNNGV. The CDR3 contains 10 residues. Between the trimmed V and J ends, which lost 3 bases and 8 bases, there was a span of 3 bases.

The rearrangement links TRBV29-1 to TRBJ1-2, with 7 bases that match TRBD1. CDR1 is SQVTM, CDR2 ANQGSEA, per germline. Unmatched junction bases numbered 8, after V lost 6 bases and J lost 7 bases. The CDR3 consists of 12 residues. CDR3 in DNA: TGCAGCGTAGACAGGGTCCAGGGTGGCTACACCTTC. Translated, it gives CSVDRVQGGYTF. Full variable domain (remainder filled in from reference TRBV29-1 and TRBJ1-2): SAVISQKPSRDICQRGTSLTIQCQVDSQVTMMFWYRQQPGQSLTLIATANQGSEATYESGFVIDKFPISRPNLTFSTLTVSNMSPEDSSIYLCSVDRVQGGYTFGSGTRLTVV.

This clonotype was counted ten times or more. The chain joins TRBV7-6 to TRBJ2-1; TRBD2 matches 7 bases. Germline lookup yields CDR1 SGHVS and CDR2 FNYEAQ. V was clipped by 1 base and J by 1 base; unmatched bases: 4. The CDR3 length is 16 residues. The CDR3 DNA reads TGTGCCAGCAGCTTAGAACCAGCGGGATCCTACAATGAGCAGTTCTTC. It translates to CASSLEPAGSYNEQFF.

The chain uses TRBV11-2 and TRBJ1-2, with 9 bases fitting TRBD1. The CDR3 runs 16 residues. Trimming removed 1 base from V and 5 bases from J; junction bases left unmatched: 8. CDR1 and CDR2 from the germline V gene are SGHAT and FQNNGV. CDR3: CASSLVGTGFSYGYTF. CDR3 nucleotides: TGTGCCAGCAGCTTAGTCGGGACAGGGTTTTCGTATGGCTACACCTTC.

This clonotype turned up a few times. The chain has TRBV4-1 and TRBJ2-1, with TRBD2 matching over 7 bases. Unmatched junction bases numbered 5, after V lost 7 bases and J lost 2 bases. In germline, CDR1 is MGHRA, CDR2 YSYEKL. CDR3 length: 14 amino acids. Written as DNA, the CDR3 is TGCGCCAGCAAGGAGGGAGGGCCCTACAATGAGCAGTTCTTC. As protein: CASKEGGPYNEQFF.

The chain couples TRBV7-9 to TRBJ2-2, with no clear D. CDR1 and CDR2 from the germline V gene are SEHNR and FQNEAQ (reference sequence). Trimming shortened V by 1 base and J by 0 bases, and 6 bases separated the two germline ends. This CDR3 is 15 amino acids long. The CDR3 loop reads CASSLVLTNTGELFF. The CDR3 bases are TGTGCCAGCAGCTTAGTCCTGACGAACACCGGGGAGCTGTTTTTT.

This clonotype was observed a handful of times. The chain couples TRBV3-1 to TRBJ2-1; 10 bases fit TRBD2. With 5 bases clipped from V and 6 bases from J, the junction kept 10 bases outside the gene matches. CDR3 length equals 16 residues. Germline V CDR1 and CDR2: LGHDT, YNNKEL (reference sequence). The CDR3 DNA follows: TGTGCCAGCAGCAACGAGAGAGCGGGAGGGGGCAATGAGCAGTTCTTC. This codes for CASSNERAGGGNEQFF.

This clonotype was observed at least ten times. V is TRBV6-5 and J is TRBJ1-2; D is undetermined. The ends were cut back, 2 bases at V and 6 bases at J, with 16 bases in the middle. Looked up from germline, CDR1 is MNHEY and CDR2 is SVGAGI. The CDR3 consists of 15 residues. CDR3 region: CASSYGWGGDDGYTF. The CDR3 bases are TGTGCCAGCAGTTACGGGTGGGGAGGCGATGATGGCTACACCTTC.

With respect to this clonotype: The CDR3 carries no conserved terminal phenylalanine or tryptophan, so it likely arises from a read error. J is TRBJ2-2 and V is TRBV6-5; D not resolved. Germline CDR1 and CDR2: MNHEY and SVGAGI. Between the trimmed V and J ends, which lost 0 bases and 6 bases, there was a span of 14 bases. The CDR3 loop spans 16 amino acids. Here the CDR3 reads CASSYSRSHGAGELFY. CDR3 in DNA: TGTGCCAGCAGTTACTCGAGATCGCATGGGGCCGGGGAGCTGTTTTAT.

This clonotype occurred many times. The chain joins TRBV11-2 to TRBJ2-7; TRBD2 aligns across 8 bases. This CDR3 spans 15 amino acids. The germline gives CDR1 SGHAT, CDR2 FQNNGV. V gave up 2 bases and J gave up 1 base; unmatched junction bases: 4. In DNA, the CDR3 is TGTGCCAGCAGCTTAACGGGAGGGCCTTCCTACGAGCAGTACTTC. Translated, it gives CASSLTGGPSYEQYF.

This clonotype has more than one count but fewer than ten. The chain uses TRBV11-3 and TRBJ2-7; 10 bases agree with TRBD2. The CDR3 covers 16 residues. Trimming at V came to 5 bases and at J to 7 bases, leaving 14 bases not matched to a gene. CDR1 SGHNT and CDR2 YENEEA come from the germline V gene. The CDR3 reads CASSPSGAGGPREQYF. CDR3 nucleotide sequence: TGTGCCAGCAGCCCCTCCGGAGCGGGAGGGCCGAGGGAGCAGTACTTC.

The rearrangement uses TRBV4-1 and TRBJ2-7, with D tentatively TRBD1 (6 bases). Deletions cut 0 bases from V and 3 bases from J, with 18 bases between. CDR1 is MGHRA and CDR2 is YSYEKL in the germline V gene. This CDR3 contains 17 residues. CDR3 coding DNA: TGCGCCAGCAGCCAAGATGGGGCCCTGGGCAGGGGCTACGAGCAGTACTTC. This translates into CASSQDGALGRGYEQYF.

The table lists this clonotype with a few counts. The chain carries TRBV29-1 and TRBJ2-2; no definite D call. This CDR3 contains 14 residues. V dropped 4 bases and J dropped 6 bases, with 15 bases sitting between them. Germline V gene data show CDR1 as SQVTM and CDR2 as ANQGSEA. This chain's CDR3 is CSVARVRVAGELFF. The CDR3 DNA sequence: TGCAGCGTTGCTCGGGTTAGGGTGGCCGGGGAGCTGTTTTTT.

This clonotype was counted between two and nine times. The V call is TRBV6-2 or TRBV6-3, the J call TRBJ2-2; 8 bases agree with TRBD1. V was clipped by 0 bases and J by 1 base; unmatched bases: 13. CDR1 is MNHEY and CDR2 is SVGEGT in the germline V gene. The CDR3 loop spans 20 amino acids. DNA for the CDR3: TGTGCCAGCAGTTACTCCGGGACAGGTCGTTTGGGAAAGAACACCGGGGAGCTGTTTTTT. It yields the protein CASSYSGTGRLGKNTGELFF.